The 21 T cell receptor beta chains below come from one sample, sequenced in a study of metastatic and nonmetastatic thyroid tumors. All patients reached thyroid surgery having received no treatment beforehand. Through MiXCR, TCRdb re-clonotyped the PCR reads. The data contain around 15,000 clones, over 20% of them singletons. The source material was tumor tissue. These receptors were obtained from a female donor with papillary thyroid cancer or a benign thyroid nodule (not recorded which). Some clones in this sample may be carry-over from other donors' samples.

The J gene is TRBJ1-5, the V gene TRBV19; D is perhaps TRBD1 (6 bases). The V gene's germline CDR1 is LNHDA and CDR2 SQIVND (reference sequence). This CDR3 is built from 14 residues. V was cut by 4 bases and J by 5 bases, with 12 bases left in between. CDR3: CASSKFRGDQPQHF. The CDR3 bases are TGTGCCAGTAGTAAGTTCAGGGGAGATCAGCCCCAGCATTTT.

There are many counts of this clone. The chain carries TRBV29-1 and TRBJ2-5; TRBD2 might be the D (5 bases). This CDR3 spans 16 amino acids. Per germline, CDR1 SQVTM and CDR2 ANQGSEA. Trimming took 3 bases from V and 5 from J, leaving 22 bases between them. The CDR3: CSVDNDEGLSVETQYF. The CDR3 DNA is TGCAGCGTTGACAATGACGAGGGCCTGTCGGTGGAGACCCAGTACTTC.

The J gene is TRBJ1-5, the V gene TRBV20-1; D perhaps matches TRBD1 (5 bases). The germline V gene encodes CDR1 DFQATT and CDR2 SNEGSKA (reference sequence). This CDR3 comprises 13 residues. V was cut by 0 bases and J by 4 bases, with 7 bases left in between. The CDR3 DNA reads TGCAGTGCTAGAGAAGAGGGGAATCAGCCCCAGCATTTT. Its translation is CSAREEGNQPQHF.

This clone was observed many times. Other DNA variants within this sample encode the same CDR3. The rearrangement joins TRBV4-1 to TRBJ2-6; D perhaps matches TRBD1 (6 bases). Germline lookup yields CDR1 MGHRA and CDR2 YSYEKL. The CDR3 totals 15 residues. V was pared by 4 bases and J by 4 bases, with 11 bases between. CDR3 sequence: CASSLQGTGANVLTF. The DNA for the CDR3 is TGCGCCAGCAGCCTGCAGGGGACCGGGGCCAACGTCCTGACTTTC.

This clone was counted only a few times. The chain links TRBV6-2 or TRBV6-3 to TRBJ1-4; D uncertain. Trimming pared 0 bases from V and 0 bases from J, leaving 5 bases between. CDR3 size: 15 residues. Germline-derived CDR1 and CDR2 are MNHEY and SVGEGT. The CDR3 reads CASSYSRATNEKLFF. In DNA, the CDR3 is TGTGCCAGCAGTTACTCAAGAGCAACTAATGAAAAACTGTTTTTT.

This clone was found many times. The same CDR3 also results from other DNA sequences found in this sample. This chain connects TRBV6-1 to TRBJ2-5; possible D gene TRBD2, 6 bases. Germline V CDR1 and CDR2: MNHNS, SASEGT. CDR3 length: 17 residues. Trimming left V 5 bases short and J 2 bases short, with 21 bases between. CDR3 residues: CASSPSRRGGEQETQYF. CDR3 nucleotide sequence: TGTGCCAGCAGTCCCTCTCGGCGGGGCGGGGAACAAGAGACCCAGTACTTC.

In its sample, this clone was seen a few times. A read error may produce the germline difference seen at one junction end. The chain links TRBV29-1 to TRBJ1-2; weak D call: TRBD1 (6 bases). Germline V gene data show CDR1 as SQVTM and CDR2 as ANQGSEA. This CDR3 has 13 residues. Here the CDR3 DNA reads TGCAGCGTAGAAGAAGGGGGGGGCTATGGCTACACCTTC. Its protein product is CSVEEGGGYGYTF.

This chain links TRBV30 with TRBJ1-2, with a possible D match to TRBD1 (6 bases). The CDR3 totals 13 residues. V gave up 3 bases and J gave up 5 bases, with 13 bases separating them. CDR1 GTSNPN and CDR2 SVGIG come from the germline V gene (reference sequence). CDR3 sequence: CAWSRQEEYGYTF. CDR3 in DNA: TGTGCCTGGAGCCGACAGGAGGAATATGGCTACACCTTC.

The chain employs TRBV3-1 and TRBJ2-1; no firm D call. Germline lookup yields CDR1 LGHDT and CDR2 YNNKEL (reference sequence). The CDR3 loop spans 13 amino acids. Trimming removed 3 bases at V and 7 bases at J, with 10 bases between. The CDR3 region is CASSQAAWNEQFF. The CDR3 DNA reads TGTGCCAGCAGCCAGGCGGCCTGGAATGAGCAGTTCTTC.

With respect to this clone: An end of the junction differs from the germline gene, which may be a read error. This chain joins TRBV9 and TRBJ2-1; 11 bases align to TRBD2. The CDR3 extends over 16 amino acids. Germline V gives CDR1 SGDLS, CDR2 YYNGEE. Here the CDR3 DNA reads TGTGTCAGCAGCTCTGGGACTAGCGGACATTACAATGAGCAGTTCTTC. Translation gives CVSSSGTSGHYNEQFF.

The CDR3 protein is CASSENRDYEQYF. The CDR3 coding sequence is TGTGCCAGCAGTGAGAACAGAGACTACGAGCAGTACTTC. The chain is built from TRBV2 and TRBJ2-7; D is unresolved. CDR3 length: 13 residues. CDR1 and CDR2 from the germline V gene are SNHLY and FYNNEI. Trimming took off 3 bases at V and 3 bases at J, with 9 bases between the two ends.

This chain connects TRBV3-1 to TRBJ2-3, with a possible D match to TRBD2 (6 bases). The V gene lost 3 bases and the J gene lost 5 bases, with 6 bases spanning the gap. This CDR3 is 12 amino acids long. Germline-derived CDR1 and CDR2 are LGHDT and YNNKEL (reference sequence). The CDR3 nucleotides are TGTGCCAGCAGCCAGGGACTAGATACGCAGTATTTT. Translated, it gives CASSQGLDTQYF.

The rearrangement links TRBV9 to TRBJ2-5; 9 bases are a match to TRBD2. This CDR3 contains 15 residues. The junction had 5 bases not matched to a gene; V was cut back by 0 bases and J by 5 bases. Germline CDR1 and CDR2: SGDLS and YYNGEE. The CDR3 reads CASSVDSGRGETQYF. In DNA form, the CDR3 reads TGTGCCAGCAGCGTAGATAGCGGGAGAGGGGAGACCCAGTACTTC.

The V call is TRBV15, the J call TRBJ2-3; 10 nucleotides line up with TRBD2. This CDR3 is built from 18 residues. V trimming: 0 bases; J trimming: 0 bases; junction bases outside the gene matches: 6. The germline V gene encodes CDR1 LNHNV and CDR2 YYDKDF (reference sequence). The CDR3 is CATSRDTLAGASTDTQYF. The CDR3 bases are TGTGCCACCAGCAGAGACACCCTAGCGGGGGCGAGCACAGATACGCAGTATTTT.

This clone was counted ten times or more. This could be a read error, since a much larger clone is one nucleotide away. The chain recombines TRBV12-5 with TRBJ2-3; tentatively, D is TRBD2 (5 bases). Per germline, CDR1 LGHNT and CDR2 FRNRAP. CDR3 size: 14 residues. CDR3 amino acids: CASGFGLSIDTQYF. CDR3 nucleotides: TGTGCTAGTGGTTTCGGACTCAGCATAGATACGCAGTATTTT.

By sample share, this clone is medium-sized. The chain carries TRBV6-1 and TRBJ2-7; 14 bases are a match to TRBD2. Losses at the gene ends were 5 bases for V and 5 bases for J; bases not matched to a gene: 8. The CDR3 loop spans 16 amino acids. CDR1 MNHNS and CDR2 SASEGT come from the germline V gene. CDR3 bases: TGTGCCAGCAGTTCGGGGACTAGCGGGGGCCGGAACGAGCAGTACTTC. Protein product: CASSSGTSGGRNEQYF.

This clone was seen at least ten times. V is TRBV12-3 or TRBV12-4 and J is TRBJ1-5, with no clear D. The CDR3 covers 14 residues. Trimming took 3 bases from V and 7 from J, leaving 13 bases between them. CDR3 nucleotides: TGTGCCAGCAGTTTTCGTCTAGAGAGGCAGCCCCAGCATTTT. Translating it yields CASSFRLERQPQHF.

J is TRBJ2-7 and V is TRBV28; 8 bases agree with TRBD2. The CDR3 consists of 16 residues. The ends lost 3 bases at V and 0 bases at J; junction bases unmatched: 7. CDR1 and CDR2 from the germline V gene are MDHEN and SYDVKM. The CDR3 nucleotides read TGTGCCAGCAGTTTTCGCGGGCTAGCGGGCTCCTACGAGCAGTACTTC. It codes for CASSFRGLAGSYEQYF.

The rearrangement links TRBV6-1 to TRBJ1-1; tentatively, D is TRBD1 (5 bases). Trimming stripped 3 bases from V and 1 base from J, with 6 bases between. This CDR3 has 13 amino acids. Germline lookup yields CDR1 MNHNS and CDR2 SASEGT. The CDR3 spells CASSDGQNTEAFF. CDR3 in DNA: TGTGCCAGCAGTGACGGACAGAACACTGAAGCTTTCTTT.

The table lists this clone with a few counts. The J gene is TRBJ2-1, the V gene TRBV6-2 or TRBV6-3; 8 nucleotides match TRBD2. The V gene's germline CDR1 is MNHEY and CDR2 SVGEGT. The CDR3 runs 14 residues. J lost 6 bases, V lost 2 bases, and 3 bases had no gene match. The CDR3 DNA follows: TGTGCCAGCAGTTACCTCGGGACTAGCAATGAGCAGTTCTTC. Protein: CASSYLGTSNEQFF.

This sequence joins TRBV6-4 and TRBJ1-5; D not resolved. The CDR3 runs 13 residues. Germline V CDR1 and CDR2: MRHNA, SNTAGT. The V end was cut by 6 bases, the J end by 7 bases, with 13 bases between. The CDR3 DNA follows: TGTGCCAGCAGCGAGCCCCCCGGCCAGCCCCAGCATTTT. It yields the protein CASSEPPGQPQHF.